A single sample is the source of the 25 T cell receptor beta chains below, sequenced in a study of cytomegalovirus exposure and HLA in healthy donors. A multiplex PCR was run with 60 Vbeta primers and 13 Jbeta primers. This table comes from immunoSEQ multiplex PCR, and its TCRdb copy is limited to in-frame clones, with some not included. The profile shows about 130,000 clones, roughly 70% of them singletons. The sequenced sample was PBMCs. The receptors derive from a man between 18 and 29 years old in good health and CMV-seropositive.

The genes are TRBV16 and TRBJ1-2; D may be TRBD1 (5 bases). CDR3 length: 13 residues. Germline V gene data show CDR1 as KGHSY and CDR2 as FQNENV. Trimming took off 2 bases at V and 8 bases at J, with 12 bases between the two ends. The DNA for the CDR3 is TGTGCCAGCAGCCAACAGGGAAGCGAGGGCTACACCTTC. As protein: CASSQQGSEGYTF.

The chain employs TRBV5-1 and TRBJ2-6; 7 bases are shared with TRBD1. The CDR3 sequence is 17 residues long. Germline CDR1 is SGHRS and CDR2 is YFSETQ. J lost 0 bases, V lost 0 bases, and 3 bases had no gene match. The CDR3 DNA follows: TGCGCCAGCAGCTTGGATGGGACAGCCTCTGGGGCCAACGTCCTGACTTTC. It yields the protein CASSLDGTASGANVLTF.

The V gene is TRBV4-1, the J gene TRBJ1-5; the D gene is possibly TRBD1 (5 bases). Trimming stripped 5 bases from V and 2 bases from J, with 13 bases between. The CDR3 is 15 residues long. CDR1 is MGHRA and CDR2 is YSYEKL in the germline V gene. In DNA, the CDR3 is TGCGCCAGCAGCTGGGGGGGGTTAGGCAATCAGCCCCAGCATTTT. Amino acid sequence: CASSWGGLGNQPQHF.

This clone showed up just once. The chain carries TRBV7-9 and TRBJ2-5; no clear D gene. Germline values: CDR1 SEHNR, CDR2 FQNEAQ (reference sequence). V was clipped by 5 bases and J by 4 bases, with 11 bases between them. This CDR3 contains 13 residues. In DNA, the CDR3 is TGTGCCAGCAGCCCCCGGTCGTTAGAGACCCAGTACTTC. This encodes CASSPRSLETQYF.

CDR3 protein: CASSLGPSIAGEQYF. The CDR3 DNA is TGCGCCAGCAGCTTGGGGCCCAGTATAGCGGGCGAGCAGTACTTC. The gene calls are TRBV5-1 and TRBJ2-7; TRBD2 aligns across 7 bases. The germline V gene has CDR1 SGHRS and CDR2 YFSETQ. J lost 6 bases, V lost 0 bases, and 9 bases had no gene match. CDR3 length: 15 amino acids.

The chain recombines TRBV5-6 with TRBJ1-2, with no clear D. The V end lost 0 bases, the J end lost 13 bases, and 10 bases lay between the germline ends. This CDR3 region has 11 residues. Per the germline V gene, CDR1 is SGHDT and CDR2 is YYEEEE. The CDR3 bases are TGTGCCAGCAGCTTGGAAAGAGGCGCCACCTTC. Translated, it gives CASSLERGATF.

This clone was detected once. The CDR3 region is CASRGNTEAFF. The CDR3 nucleotides are TGTGCCTCCAGGGGGAACACTGAAGCTTTCTTT. The chain is built from TRBV7-8 and TRBJ1-1, with D possibly being TRBD1 (6 bases). The germline CDR1 and CDR2 sequences are SGHVS and FQNEAQ. CDR3 length: 11 residues. The V end was cut by 11 bases, the J end by 1 base, with 8 bases between.

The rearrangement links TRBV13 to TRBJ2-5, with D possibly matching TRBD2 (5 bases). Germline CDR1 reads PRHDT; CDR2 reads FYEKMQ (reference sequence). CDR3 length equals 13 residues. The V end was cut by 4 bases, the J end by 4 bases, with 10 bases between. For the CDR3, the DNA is TGTGCCAGCAGCTCACTAGGCTCAGAGACCCAGTACTTC. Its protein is CASSSLGSETQYF.

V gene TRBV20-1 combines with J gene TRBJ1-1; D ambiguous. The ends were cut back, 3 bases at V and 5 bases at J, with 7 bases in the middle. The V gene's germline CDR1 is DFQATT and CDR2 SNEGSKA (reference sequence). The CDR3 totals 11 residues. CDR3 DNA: TGCAGTGCTAGTGGGGAGACTGAAGCTTTCTTT. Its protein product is CSASGETEAFF.

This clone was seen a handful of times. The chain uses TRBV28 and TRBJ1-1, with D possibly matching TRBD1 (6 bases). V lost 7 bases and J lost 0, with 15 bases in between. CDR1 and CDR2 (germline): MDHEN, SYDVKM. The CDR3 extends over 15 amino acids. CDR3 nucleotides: TGTGCCAGCACCGAATTAAACAGGGTGAACACTGAAGCTTTCTTT. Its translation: CASTELNRVNTEAFF.

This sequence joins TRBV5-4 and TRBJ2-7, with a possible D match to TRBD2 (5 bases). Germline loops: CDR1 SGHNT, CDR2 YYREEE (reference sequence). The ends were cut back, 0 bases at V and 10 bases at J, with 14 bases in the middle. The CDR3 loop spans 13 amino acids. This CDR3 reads CASSLDVSGNQYF. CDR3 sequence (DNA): TGTGCCAGCAGCTTGGATGTTTCGGGGAATCAGTACTTC.

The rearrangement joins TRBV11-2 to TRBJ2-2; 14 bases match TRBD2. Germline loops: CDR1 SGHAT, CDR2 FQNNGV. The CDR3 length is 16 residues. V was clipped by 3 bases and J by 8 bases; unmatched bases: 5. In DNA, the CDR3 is TGTGCCAGCAGCTTGGGCGGGACTAGCGGGAGTGGGGAGCTGTTTTTT. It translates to CASSLGGTSGSGELFF.

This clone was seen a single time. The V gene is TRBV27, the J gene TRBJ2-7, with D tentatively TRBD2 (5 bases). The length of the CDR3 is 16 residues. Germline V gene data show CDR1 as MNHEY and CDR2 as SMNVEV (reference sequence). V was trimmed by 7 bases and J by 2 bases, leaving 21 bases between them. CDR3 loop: CASTRVGRSGTYEQYF. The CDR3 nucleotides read TGTGCCAGCACCCGAGTGGGCAGGTCGGGGACCTACGAGCAGTACTTC.

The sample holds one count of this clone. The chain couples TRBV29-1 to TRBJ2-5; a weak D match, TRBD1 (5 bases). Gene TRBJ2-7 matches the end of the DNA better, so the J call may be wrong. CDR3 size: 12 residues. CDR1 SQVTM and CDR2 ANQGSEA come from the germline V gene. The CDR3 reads CSVGLGSYEQYF. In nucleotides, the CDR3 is TGCAGCGTGGGGCTAGGGTCCTACGAGCAGTACTTC.

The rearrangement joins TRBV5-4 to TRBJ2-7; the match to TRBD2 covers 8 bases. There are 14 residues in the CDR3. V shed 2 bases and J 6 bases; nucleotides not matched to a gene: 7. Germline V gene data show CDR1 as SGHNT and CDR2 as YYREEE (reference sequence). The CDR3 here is CASSFNGRASEQYF. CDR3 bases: TGTGCCAGCAGCTTCAACGGGAGGGCCAGCGAGCAGTACTTC.

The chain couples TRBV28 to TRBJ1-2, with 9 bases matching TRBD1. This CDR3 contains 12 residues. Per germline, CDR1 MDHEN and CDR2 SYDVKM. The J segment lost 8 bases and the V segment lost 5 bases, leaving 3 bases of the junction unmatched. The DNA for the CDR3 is TGTGCCAGCAGTCAGGGGACAGGGGGCTACACCTTC. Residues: CASSQGTGGYTF.

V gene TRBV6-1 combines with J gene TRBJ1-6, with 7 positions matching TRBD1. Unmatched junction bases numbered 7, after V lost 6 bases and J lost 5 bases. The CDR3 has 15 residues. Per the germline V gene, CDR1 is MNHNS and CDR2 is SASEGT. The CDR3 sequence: CASRMGQLDNSPLHF. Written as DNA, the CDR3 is TGTGCCAGCAGAATGGGACAGTTAGATAATTCACCCCTCCACTTT.

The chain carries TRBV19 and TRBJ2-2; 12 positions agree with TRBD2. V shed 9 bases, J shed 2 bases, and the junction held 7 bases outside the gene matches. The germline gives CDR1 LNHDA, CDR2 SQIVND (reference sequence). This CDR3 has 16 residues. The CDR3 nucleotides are TGTGCCAGCTGGACTAGCGGGATCCTTAACACCGGGGAGCTGTTTTTT. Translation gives CASWTSGILNTGELFF.

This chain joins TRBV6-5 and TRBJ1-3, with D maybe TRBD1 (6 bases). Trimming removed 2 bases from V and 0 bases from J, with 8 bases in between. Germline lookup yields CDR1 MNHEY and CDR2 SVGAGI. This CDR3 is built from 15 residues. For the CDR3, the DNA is TGTGCCAGCAGTTACACAGGGAACTCTGGAAACACCATATATTTT. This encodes CASSYTGNSGNTIYF.

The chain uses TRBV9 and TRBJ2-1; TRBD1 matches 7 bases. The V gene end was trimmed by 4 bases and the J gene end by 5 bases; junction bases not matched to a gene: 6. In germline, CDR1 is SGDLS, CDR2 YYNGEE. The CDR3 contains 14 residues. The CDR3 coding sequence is TGTGCCAGCAGCCCCCGACAGGGACACAATGAGCAGTTCTTC. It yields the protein CASSPRQGHNEQFF.

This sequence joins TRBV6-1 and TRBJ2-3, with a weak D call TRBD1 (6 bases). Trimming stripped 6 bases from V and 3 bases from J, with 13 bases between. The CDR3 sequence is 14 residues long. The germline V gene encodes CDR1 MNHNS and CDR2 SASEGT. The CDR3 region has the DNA TGTGCCAGCAGGTACAGAGGGGGAACAGATACGCAGTATTTT. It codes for CASRYRGGTDTQYF.

The DNA of the CDR3 is TGTGCCAGCAGTTCCCCGGGACAGGGCTACGAGCAGTACTTC. It yields the protein CASSSPGQGYEQYF. The rearrangement links TRBV28 to TRBJ2-7; 9 bases are a match to TRBD1. The CDR3 has 14 residues. V shed 4 bases, J shed 3 bases, and the junction held 4 bases outside the gene matches. Germline V CDR1 and CDR2: MDHEN, SYDVKM.

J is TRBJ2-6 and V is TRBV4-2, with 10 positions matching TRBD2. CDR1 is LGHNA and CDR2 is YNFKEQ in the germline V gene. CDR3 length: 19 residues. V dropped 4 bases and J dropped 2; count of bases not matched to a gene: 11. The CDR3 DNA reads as TGTGCCAGCAGCCGAGAACAGAAGCGGGGGGGAGCTGGGGCCAACGTCCTGACTTTC. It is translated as CASSREQKRGGAGANVLTF.

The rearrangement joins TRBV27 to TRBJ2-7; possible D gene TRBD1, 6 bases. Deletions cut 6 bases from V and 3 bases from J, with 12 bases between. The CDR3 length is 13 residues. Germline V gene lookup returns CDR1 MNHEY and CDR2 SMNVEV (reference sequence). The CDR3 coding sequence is TGTGCCAGCAGGGCCGCAGGGGACTACGAGCAGTACTTC. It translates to CASRAAGDYEQYF.

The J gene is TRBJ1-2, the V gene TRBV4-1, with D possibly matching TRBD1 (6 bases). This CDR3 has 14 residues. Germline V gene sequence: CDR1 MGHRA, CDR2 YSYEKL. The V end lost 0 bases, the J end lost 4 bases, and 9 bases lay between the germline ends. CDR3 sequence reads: CASSQDGTTYGYTF. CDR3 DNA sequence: TGCGCCAGCAGCCAAGACGGGACAACCTATGGCTACACCTTC.